The 15 T cell receptor beta chains below come from one sample, sequenced in a study of human T cells and chemical hapten exposure. Time point defined: patch test 2, 6 weeks after DPC sensitization. The treatment was: therapeutic diphenylcyclopropenone sensitization with weekly scalp DPC. TCRdb fed the RACE reads into MiXCR, producing one record per CDR3 protein. The sample holds about 350,000 distinct CDR3 sequences, around 6% seen once. Material: whole blood, obtained in connection with sensitization to the hapten diphenylcyclopropenone (DPC). The receptors here all came from a woman in her late teens or twenties with alopecia areata. Some clones in this sample may be carry-over from other donors' samples.

This clonotype was counted at least ten times. The gene calls are TRBV7-6 and TRBJ2-5, with D possibly TRBD1 on 5 matching bases. The germline V gene encodes CDR1 SGHVS and CDR2 FNYEAQ. Trimming left V 3 bases short and J 9 bases short, with 11 bases between. This CDR3 is 12 amino acids long. The CDR3 spells CASSFPQAAQYF. The CDR3 DNA is TGTGCCAGCAGCTTTCCACAGGCGGCCCAGTACTTC.

With regard to this clonotype: Relative to the germline gene, one junction end is altered; a read error may explain this. DNA for the CDR3: TGTGCCAGCAGTCAAGGGGGGATTAGCACAGATACGCAGTATTTT. Its protein product is CASSQGGISTDTQYF. The chain combines TRBV4-2 with TRBJ2-3; the D call may be TRBD1 or TRBD2 (6 bases each). The length of the CDR3 is 15 residues. CDR1 is LGHNA and CDR2 is YNFKEQ in the germline V gene.

The V gene is TRBV10-2, the J gene TRBJ2-3; possible D gene TRBD1, 7 bases. The germline V and J ends were trimmed by 8 bases and 3 bases, with 18 bases remaining between them. CDR1 WSHSY and CDR2 SAAADI come from the germline V gene. CDR3 length: 15 residues. CDR3 region: CASCPDREETDTQYF. The CDR3 nucleotides read TGCGCCAGCTGCCCCGACAGGGAGGAGACAGATACGCAGTATTTT.

This clonotype occurred a few times. The chain combines TRBV12-3 or TRBV12-4 with TRBJ2-1; D perhaps matches TRBD2 (6 bases). V shed 5 bases and J shed 2 bases, with 16 bases lying between them. This CDR3 has 16 amino acids. CDR3 DNA sequence: TGTGCCAGCAGTCTTGACGGGACTGCCACCTACAATGAGCAGTTCTTC. Protein sequence: CASSLDGTATYNEQFF.

This clonotype was counted many times. This rearrangement joins TRBV28 to TRBJ1-6; possibly TRBD1 for D (6 bases). Looked up from germline, CDR1 is MDHEN and CDR2 is SYDVKM. Trimming removed 4 bases at V and 2 bases at J, with 15 bases between. The CDR3 runs 17 residues. CDR3 residues: CASSSSGARTYNSPLHF. The CDR3 nucleotides are TGTGCCAGCAGTTCCTCGGGGGCGCGGACCTATAATTCACCCCTCCACTTT.

V is TRBV19 and J is TRBJ2-2; 8 bases line up with TRBD1. Unmatched junction bases numbered 4, after V lost 4 bases and J lost 12 bases. CDR1 and CDR2 from the germline V gene are LNHDA and SQIVND (reference sequence). The CDR3 is made up of 12 amino acids. The CDR3 here is CASSTGQGKLFF. The DNA for the CDR3 is TGTGCCAGTAGTACCGGACAGGGAAAGCTGTTTTTT.

The sample holds many counts of this clonotype. The rearrangement links TRBV12-3 or TRBV12-4 to TRBJ1-2; D is ambiguous. The CDR3 is 12 amino acids. V dropped 8 bases and J dropped 6 bases, with 13 bases sitting between them. CDR3 region: CASLQRVHGYTF. The DNA for the CDR3 is TGTGCCAGCCTCCAAAGAGTTCATGGCTACACCTTC.

The table lists this clonotype with many counts. The chain employs TRBV7-8 and TRBJ1-5, with D tentatively TRBD1 (5 bases). The V end was cut by 5 bases, the J end by 7 bases, with 15 bases between. CDR1 is SGHVS, CDR2 FQNEAQ, per germline. The CDR3 consists of 14 residues. The CDR3 coding sequence is TGTGCCAGCAGCCCAGGCAGGGTGGTCCAGCCCCAGCATTTT. Encoded protein: CASSPGRVVQPQHF.

This sequence joins TRBV6-1 and TRBJ2-7; TRBD1 agrees at 10 bases. This CDR3 comprises 18 residues. Germline-derived CDR1 and CDR2 are MNHNS and SASEGT. The trim removed 0 bases at V and 7 bases at J, leaving 15 bases unmatched. This chain's CDR3 is CASSEALSTGTGVREQYF. The CDR3 DNA reads TGTGCCAGCAGTGAAGCGCTTTCAACCGGGACAGGGGTGCGAGAGCAGTACTTC.

There are many counts of this clonotype. V is TRBV4-3 and J is TRBJ2-3, with D perhaps TRBD2 (5 bases). Trimming took off 0 bases at V and 8 bases at J, with 18 bases between the two ends. The length of the CDR3 is 16 residues. Germline V gene data show CDR1 as LGHNA and CDR2 as YSLEER. The chain's CDR3 is CASSQDESWNGGTQYF. The CDR3, as DNA: TGCGCCAGCAGCCAAGATGAAAGCTGGAATGGAGGTACGCAGTATTTT.

This clonotype was picked up a small number of times. This sequence joins TRBV6-2 or TRBV6-3 and TRBJ2-7; D perhaps matches TRBD1 (6 bases). CDR1 and CDR2 (germline): MNHEY, SVGEGT. The CDR3 has 14 residues. Deletions cut 2 bases from V and 0 bases from J, with 8 bases between. CDR3 in DNA: TGTGCCAGCAGTTACGGGACATACTCCTACGAGCAGTACTTC. It specifies CASSYGTYSYEQYF.

This clonotype was recorded at least ten times. V is TRBV7-9 and J is TRBJ1-1; the D is unclear. From germline, CDR1 is SEHNR and CDR2 FQNEAQ (reference sequence). The CDR3 is 14 amino acids. The V gene lost 1 base and the J gene lost 0 bases, with 6 bases spanning the gap. CDR3 sequence (DNA): TGTGCCAGCAGCTTAGTACTCTTGAACACTGAAGCTTTCTTT. Translated, it gives CASSLVLLNTEAFF.

The chain has TRBV3-1 and TRBJ2-3; possible D gene TRBD2, 6 bases. V lost 0 bases and J lost 2, with 18 bases in between. Germline-derived CDR1 and CDR2 are LGHDT and YNNKEL (reference sequence). CDR3 size: 18 residues. CDR3 sequence: CASSQDGLRTGDTDTQYF. In nucleotides, the CDR3 is TGTGCCAGCAGCCAAGATGGGTTGAGAACGGGGGACACAGATACGCAGTATTTT.

The chain joins TRBV5-6 to TRBJ2-7, with D unresolved. Germline CDR1 reads SGHDT; CDR2 reads YYEEEE. The CDR3 is made up of 16 amino acids. Trimming shortened V by 3 bases and J by 3 bases, and 19 bases separated the two germline ends. The CDR3 DNA reads TGTGCCAGCAGCTACCCGACGGAAAGTGGGGTCTACGAGCAGTACTTC. This codes for CASSYPTESGVYEQYF.

This clonotype was observed a handful of times. The chain joins TRBV5-4 to TRBJ2-3; D gene unclear. Looked up from germline, CDR1 is SGHNT and CDR2 is YYREEE (reference sequence). This CDR3 region has 15 residues. V lost 4 bases, J lost 4 bases, and 16 bases lay in between. CDR3 nucleotides: TGTGCCAGCAGCCCAATCACGTCGGCCCCAGATACGCAGTATTTT. Its protein product is CASSPITSAPDTQYF.